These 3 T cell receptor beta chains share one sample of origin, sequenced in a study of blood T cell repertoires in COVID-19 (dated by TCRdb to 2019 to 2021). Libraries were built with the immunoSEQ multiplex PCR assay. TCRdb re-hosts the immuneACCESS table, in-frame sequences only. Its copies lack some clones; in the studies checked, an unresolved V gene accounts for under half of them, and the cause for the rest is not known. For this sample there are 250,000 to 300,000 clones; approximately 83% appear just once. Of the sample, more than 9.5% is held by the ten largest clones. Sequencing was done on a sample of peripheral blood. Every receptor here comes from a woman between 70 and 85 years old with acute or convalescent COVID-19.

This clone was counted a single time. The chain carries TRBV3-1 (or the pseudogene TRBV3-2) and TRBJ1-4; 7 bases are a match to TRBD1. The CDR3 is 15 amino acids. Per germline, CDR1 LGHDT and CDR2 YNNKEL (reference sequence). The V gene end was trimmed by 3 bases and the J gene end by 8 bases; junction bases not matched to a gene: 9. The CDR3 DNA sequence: TGTGCCAGCAGCCACTCGATGGACAGGAACGAAAAACTGTTTTTT. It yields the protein CASSHSMDRNEKLFF.

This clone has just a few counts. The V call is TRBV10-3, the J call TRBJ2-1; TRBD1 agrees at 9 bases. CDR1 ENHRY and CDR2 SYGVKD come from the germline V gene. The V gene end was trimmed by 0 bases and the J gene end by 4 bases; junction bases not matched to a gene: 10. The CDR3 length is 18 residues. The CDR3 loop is CAISESKLDRGLYNEQFF. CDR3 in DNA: TGTGCCATCAGTGAGTCGAAACTGGACAGGGGTCTTTACAATGAGCAGTTCTTC.

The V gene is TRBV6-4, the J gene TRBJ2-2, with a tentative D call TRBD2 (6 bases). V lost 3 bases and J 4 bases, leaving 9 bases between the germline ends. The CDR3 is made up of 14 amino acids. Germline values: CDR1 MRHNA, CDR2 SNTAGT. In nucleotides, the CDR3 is TGTGCCAGCAGTGAGGGACTGACCACCGGGGAGCTGTTTTTT. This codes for CASSEGLTTGELFF.